Listed here are 32 T cell receptor beta chains from one sample, sequenced in a study of T cells expressing NK-cell markers. TCRdb re-called the 5' RACE reads and gives one entry per CDR3 protein, without DNA. The sample totals more than 250,000 distinct CDR3 sequences. Sequencing was carried out using blood T cells: a sorted CD56 or NKG2C T cell subset, CD4+ or CD8+ T cells, or bulk PBMC T cells (not recorded which). Receptors were obtained from a young man in good health.

The chain uses TRBV20-1 and TRBJ2-3; absent DNA, TCRdb's TRBD2 call cannot be checked. The CDR3 consists of 15 residues. Germline V gene sequence: CDR1 DFQATT, CDR2 SNEGSKA (reference sequence). CDR3 residues: CSAPTGREGPDTQYF.

The J gene is TRBJ2-1, the V gene TRBV9; TCRdb reports TRBD1, a call that lacks DNA to check it against. The CDR3 runs 13 residues. From germline, CDR1 is SGDLS and CDR2 YYNGEE. The CDR3 is CASSVTGVNEQFF.

The gene calls are TRBV29-1 and TRBJ2-5; checking the TCRdb D call of TRBD2 is not possible without DNA. This CDR3 spans 15 amino acids. Germline V gives CDR1 SQVTM, CDR2 ANQGSEA. The CDR3 is CSVYLGGPLQETQYF.

The chain links TRBV5-6 to TRBJ1-1; with no DNA, the TCRdb D assignment of TRBD1 cannot be verified. The germline CDR1 and CDR2 sequences are SGHDT and YYEEEE. CDR3 size: 14 residues. CDR3 residues: CASSLNGHDTEAFF.

The CDR3 sequence: CASRGLASGLNEQFF. J is TRBJ2-1 and V is TRBV7-2; TCRdb reports TRBD2, a call that lacks DNA to check it against. CDR3 size: 15 residues. From germline, CDR1 is SGHTA and CDR2 FQGNSA.

This rearrangement joins TRBV10-3 to TRBJ1-6. The CDR3 spans 15 residues. Germline V gives CDR1 ENHRY, CDR2 SYGVKD. The CDR3 is CAINAADRDNSPLHF.

The chain combines TRBV12-3 or TRBV12-4 with TRBJ1-4. CDR3 length equals 13 residues. The CDR3 protein is CAVNSGNNEKLFF.

The chain has TRBV6-5 and TRBJ2-5; TCRdb proposes TRBD1, but this gene call is untestable without DNA. The germline V gene has CDR1 MNHEY and CDR2 SVGAGI. This CDR3 contains 15 residues. CDR3 in amino acids: CASSYSTGGRETQYF.

The chain has TRBV3-1 and TRBJ1-2; TCRdb's D call, TRBD1, is unchecked because there is no DNA. The CDR3 is 15 residues long. Germline V gene sequence: CDR1 LGHDT, CDR2 YNNKEL (reference sequence). CDR3 residues: CASSRGWQGVGGYTF.

The V and J genes are TRBV6-5 and TRBJ1-6. The CDR3 loop spans 12 amino acids. Germline assignment: CDR1 MNHEY and CDR2 SVGAGI. This CDR3 reads CASGGMGSPLHF.

This rearrangement joins TRBV19 to TRBJ1-5. The CDR3 loop spans 13 amino acids. Per germline, CDR1 LNHDA and CDR2 SQIVND (reference sequence). This chain's CDR3 is CASSMAQNQPQHF.

The genes are TRBV7-2 and TRBJ2-2. The germline V gene has CDR1 SGHTA and CDR2 FQGNSA. The CDR3 covers 14 residues. The CDR3 spells CASSPNQKTGELFF.

The gene calls are TRBV12-3 or TRBV12-4 and TRBJ2-3. This CDR3 region has 12 residues. CDR3 region: CASSAYVDTQYF.

The rearrangement joins TRBV6-5 to TRBJ2-1; TCRdb names TRBD2, which stays unverified in the absence of DNA. From germline, CDR1 is MNHEY and CDR2 SVGAGI. This CDR3 comprises 15 residues. The CDR3 region is CASSYGSGGPREQFF.

V is TRBV5-6 and J is TRBJ2-1. CDR1 SGHDT and CDR2 YYEEEE come from the germline V gene. The CDR3 runs to 14 residues. CDR3 in amino acids: CASSLQGPYNEQFF.

The chain recombines TRBV5-1 with TRBJ2-1; TCRdb designates TRBD1, a call that cannot be tested without DNA. CDR1 SGHRS and CDR2 YFSETQ come from the germline V gene. The CDR3 is 14 residues long. CDR3 sequence: CASSLGDGSDEQFF.

The V gene is TRBV12-3 or TRBV12-4, the J gene TRBJ2-1; TCRdb's assignment of TRBD2 cannot be checked, as there is no DNA. The CDR3 is 16 residues long. This chain's CDR3 is CASSASAGGPYNEQFF.

The gene calls are TRBV30 and TRBJ2-7; lacking DNA, the TRBD2 call made by TCRdb goes unchecked. This CDR3 is built from 17 residues. Germline CDR1 GTSNPN, CDR2 SVGIG (reference sequence). CDR3 residues: CAWSVLFGGRAKYEQYF.

The rearrangement joins TRBV10-1 to TRBJ1-4. The CDR3 is 14 residues long. Germline values: CDR1 WNHNN, CDR2 SYGVQD (reference sequence). This CDR3 is CASTDGPPWGKLFF.

The V and J genes are TRBV7-9 and TRBJ2-5. The CDR3 has 13 residues. Germline V gene data show CDR1 as SEHNR and CDR2 as FQNEAQ (reference sequence). CDR3 region: CASSLASIRTQYF.

V is TRBV5-1 and J is TRBJ2-1; TCRdb lists TRBD1, though no DNA is available to test this call. Germline V gene sequence: CDR1 SGHRS, CDR2 YFSETQ. There are 15 residues in the CDR3. The CDR3 here is CASSLVGQGWNEQFF.

The rearrangement joins TRBV7-9 to TRBJ1-2; with no DNA, the TCRdb D assignment of TRBD1 cannot be verified. This CDR3 is built from 16 residues. The germline CDR1 and CDR2 sequences are SEHNR and FQNEAQ (reference sequence). CDR3 sequence reads: CASSLTGGPRTYGYTF.

The CDR3 here is CSVEQDRGQETQYF. The chain couples TRBV29-1 to TRBJ2-5; TCRdb proposes TRBD1, but this gene call is untestable without DNA. The germline V gene encodes CDR1 SQVTM and CDR2 ANQGSEA. CDR3 length: 14 residues.

J is TRBJ2-1 and V is TRBV29-1; as DNA is missing, the TRBD2 call by TCRdb cannot be tested. This CDR3 comprises 14 residues. Per germline, CDR1 SQVTM and CDR2 ANQGSEA. The CDR3 region is CSVEGRGGSNEQFF.

The rearrangement joins TRBV7-6 to TRBJ1-6. Looked up from germline, CDR1 is SGHVS and CDR2 is FNYEAQ. There are 14 residues in the CDR3. CDR3 sequence: CASSLGVGDSPLHF. Looking up the rest from reference TRBV7-6 and TRBJ1-6 gives the full variable domain: GAGVSQSPRYKVTKRGQDVALRCDPISGHVSLYWYRQALGQGPEFLTYFNYEAQQDKSGLPNDRFSAERPEGSISTLTIQRTEQRDSAMYRCASSLGVGDSPLHFGNGTRLTVT.

V is TRBV12-3 or TRBV12-4 and J is TRBJ1-2; TCRdb lists TRBD1, though no DNA is available to test this call. The CDR3 covers 14 residues. CDR3 protein: CASKKGASNYGYTF.

V usage is TRBV7-2 and J usage is TRBJ1-1. Germline CDR1 is SGHTA and CDR2 is FQGNSA. This CDR3 region has 14 residues. This CDR3 is CASRRQDGNTEAFF.

V gene TRBV6-5 combines with J gene TRBJ1-1; TCRdb's D call, TRBD1, is unchecked because there is no DNA. This CDR3 is 16 amino acids long. CDR1 and CDR2 (germline): MNHEY, SVGAGI. The CDR3 reads CASSYGTGGMNTEAFF.

The chain joins TRBV9 to TRBJ2-5; TCRdb's D call of TRBD2 is untestable without DNA. The CDR3 length is 15 residues. The germline CDR1 and CDR2 sequences are SGDLS and YYNGEE. The CDR3 region is CASTPAGRRGETQYF.

This sequence joins TRBV5-1 and TRBJ2-2; TCRdb's D call of TRBD1 is untestable without DNA. The CDR3 has 17 residues. CDR1 is SGHRS, CDR2 YFSETQ, per germline. CDR3 protein: CASSPRIVGGHTGELFF.

V gene TRBV6-2 or TRBV6-3 combines with J gene TRBJ2-1; the D gene TCRdb calls, TRBD2, cannot be checked with no DNA. Germline V CDR1 and CDR2: MNHEY, SVGEGT. The CDR3 is 15 residues long. CDR3 in amino acids: CASITGGRASNEQFF.

This sequence joins TRBV20-1 and TRBJ2-7; TCRdb returns TRBD1, unconfirmable since there is no DNA. The CDR3 runs to 14 residues. The V gene's germline CDR1 is DFQATT and CDR2 SNEGSKA (reference sequence). CDR3 amino acids: CSAFWTGFPYEQYF.